This TCR beta chain was documented in a study of T cells in Graves' hyperthyroidism and ophthalmopathy (dated by TCRdb to the late 2010s). Context from the whole study: Peripheral blood was sampled at the time of initial diagnosis, prior to any treatment. To identify TCR V-J signatures that set the groups apart, the researchers used a discovery cohort of about a hundred patients, made up of fewer than 50 with Graves' ophthalmopathy and some 55 with stable Graves' hyperthyroidism. Whether ophthalmopathy could be predicted prospectively was tested in an independent validation cohort made up of under 20 hyperthyroidism patients plus 17 patients who later progressed to ophthalmopathy. The 85 to 100 discovery patients were randomly split 7:3 into training and test sets. Thyroid tissue and blood T-cell repertoires from about six Graves' hyperthyroidism patients were also compared in the study. Once sampling was done, hyperthyroidism patients were given methimazole at a starting dose of 30 mg daily, whereas ophthalmopathy patients were given high-dose intravenous methylprednisolone. TCR Vbeta CDR3 sequencing of 130 to 150 peripheral blood samples (more than 40 ophthalmopathy, 75 hyperthyroidism and roughly 17 progressor patients) is reported in the paper. Study-wide conclusions, independent of this receptor: A model built on a 13 V-J signature distinguished ophthalmopathy from stable hyperthyroidism, reaching roughly 88% sensitivity and 81.08% specificity in cross-validation and 80%/75% in testing. In validation, progression to ophthalmopathy was predicted by the model with around 70% sensitivity and roughly 76% specificity, a median of approximately 6.5 months before onset. No statistical method was used to fix the sample size in advance, and group allocation was not hidden from the investigators. Blood samples also contained most of the expanded thyroid clonotypes (frequency above 0.001), which suggests that blood repertoires may reflect thyroid immune responses.

There are a few counts of this clonotype. The target of this receptor is not known. No qualities accompany the bases; no much larger clone lies one base away. The TCR beta CDR3 regions were amplified from RNA transcripts. The TCR CDR3 was subjected to a first round of RT-PCR using the HTBI primer set and the Qiagen OneStep RT-PCR kit. A second multiplex PCR round built the libraries, followed by size selection and purification. Libraries were sequenced paired-end with 100 bp reads on an Illumina HiSeq2000. Regarding the original processing steps: Raw data were processed with SOAPnuke, discarding reads with adapters, uncalled bases, mean Phred below 15, or no exact constant-primer or identifier match. High-quality paired reads were merged using COPE v1.2.5, and each unique nucleotide sequence was defined as a clonotype. MiTCR v1.1 was used to align the clonotypes against IMGT TRBV, TRBD and TRBJ reference segments. The analysis was restricted to V-J combinations with a frequency above 0.0001, which together covered roughly 99% of the repertoires. The TCS score was defined as F50 (clonal expansion) divided by E x V (chaos), with BLOSUM62-based TCRdist calculated between CDR3 peptides within each V-J. Welch's t-statistics and random forest reduced around 510 V-J features to 13, which were used in a naive Bayes classifier (R e1071). The public reads were run again by TCRdb, first through fastp at Q25 and then through MiXCR, and only productive beta chains were kept. Merged by CDR3 protein, the rows form single entries marked with the most common genes and DNA. The V and J calls were not made by the authors but by TCRdb's processing. The sample includes approximately 720,000 distinct CDR3 sequences, with 15% to 20% observed a single time. Around 17% of the sample rests with the top ten.

Hyperthyroidism patients were newly diagnosed, had a disease duration of under 2 months, and were aged 18 to 65 years. Patients with uncontrolled infections, other autoimmune diseases, pregnancy or lactation were excluded. Diagnoses were based on clinical symptoms, serum thyroxine and TRAb, thyroid ultrasound and orbital computed tomography. Blood from progressor patients was drawn when they were first diagnosed with hyperthyroidism, before any ophthalmopathy symptoms appeared. Ficoll-Paque density gradient centrifugation was used to isolate PBMCs from about 10 ml of fresh peripheral blood. Progressor patients were initially diagnosed with Graves' hyperthyroidism and developed ophthalmopathy during follow-up. Total RNA was extracted with Trizol reagent, and quality was checked on an Agilent 2100 Bioanalyzer. The origin of this receptor is a woman in her forties or fifties with Graves' hyperthyroidism that later progressed to Graves' ophthalmopathy. The sample was blood.

The nucleotide sequence reads TGTGCCACCAGCAGAGATTACCGGGCGCGGCAGCCCCAGCATTTT. The encoded protein is CATSRDYRARQPQHF. This receptor chain uses TRBV15 and TRBJ1-5, with the D gene not clear enough to name. V is shortened by 0 bases, J by 7 bases, and the region joining them spans 13 bases. The germline V gene encodes CDR1 LNHNV and CDR2 YYDKDF (reference sequence). Counted from cysteine to phenylalanine, this CDR3 has 15 amino acids. Of all the DNA, just the CDR3 is kept, 45 bases in frame from base 1.